This passage covers 20 T cell receptor beta chains from one sample sequenced in a study of regulatory T cells in long-lasting Graves disease. iRepertoire HTBI primers and Arm-PCR of CDR3 regions built TCR beta libraries. TCRdb analysed the multiplex PCR reads with MiXCR anew, one entry per CDR3 protein. The table shows roughly 500,000 distinct CDR3 sequences, with 12% occurring only once. As for time point: newly diagnosed GD, antithyroid drugs for less than 3 months. The TCR library used RNA extracted from PBMCs. This sample also appeared in a second study, on T cells in Graves' hyperthyroidism and ophthalmopathy.

The starting material was peripheral blood mononuclear cells (PBMCs), obtained at new diagnosis, from a patient treated with antithyroid drugs. All receptors derive from a woman aged 25 to 39 with Graves disease.

Concerning this clonotype: One end of the junction is discordant with germline, which a read error may explain. The gene calls are TRBV18 and TRBJ1-2; 8 nucleotides agree with TRBD1. The CDR3 extends over 16 amino acids. CDR1 is KGHSH, CDR2 LQKENI, per germline. CDR3 nucleotides: TGTGACAGCTCACCGATTCCCCTAACAGGGGGCTATGGCTACACCTTC. Translating it yields CDSSPIPLTGGYGYTF.

This clonotype was recorded a few times. This chain links TRBV29-1 with TRBJ2-3, with 7 bases fitting TRBD2. The CDR3 consists of 19 residues. The germline V gene encodes CDR1 SQVTM and CDR2 ANQGSEA. J lost 2 bases, V lost 0 bases, and 17 bases had no gene match. CDR3: CSVEDPLFPSGPDTDTQYF. The CDR3 DNA follows: TGCAGCGTTGAAGATCCTCTTTTCCCTAGCGGACCAGACACAGATACGCAGTATTTT.

This clonotype occurred many times. J is TRBJ2-7 and V is TRBV4-1; no reliable D call. V was pared by 0 bases and J by 4 bases, with 16 bases between. The germline V gene has CDR1 MGHRA and CDR2 YSYEKL. CDR3 size: 16 residues. CDR3 sequence (DNA): TGCGCCAGCAGCCAAGATAAAGGAACCTGGGCTTACGAGCAGTACTTC. It is translated as CASSQDKGTWAYEQYF.

There are a few counts of this clonotype. The chain employs TRBV20-1 and TRBJ2-7; possibly TRBD1 for D (5 bases). Germline assignment: CDR1 DFQATT and CDR2 SNEGSKA (reference sequence). The V end lost 1 base, the J end lost 2 bases, and 9 bases lay between the germline ends. The CDR3 runs to 13 residues. CDR3 loop: CSARAARAYEQYF. CDR3 bases: TGCAGTGCTAGAGCGGCCAGGGCCTACGAGCAGTACTTC.

This chain uses TRBV4-2 with TRBJ2-4; possible D gene TRBD1, 6 bases. The length of the CDR3 is 14 residues. V lost 0 bases and J lost 15, with 18 bases in between. The germline V gene encodes CDR1 LGHNA and CDR2 YNFKEQ. CDR3 sequence reads: CASSQDQTGRVGYF. CDR3 nucleotide sequence: TGTGCCAGCAGCCAAGACCAGACAGGACGGGTAGGGTACTTC.

The V and J genes are TRBV20-1 and TRBJ2-4, with D unresolved. The V gene's germline CDR1 is DFQATT and CDR2 SNEGSKA (reference sequence). V shed 5 bases and J shed 3 bases, with 17 bases lying between them. This CDR3 is built from 15 residues. The CDR3 DNA follows: TGCAGTGCTCTTGGACCATCGCGAGGCAAAAACATTCAGTACTTC. It translates to CSALGPSRGKNIQYF.

This clonotype was seen a few times. V gene TRBV7-2 combines with J gene TRBJ2-1; 8 bases fit TRBD2. This CDR3 is 14 amino acids long. Germline V lookup: CDR1 SGHTA, CDR2 FQGNSA. V shed 6 bases, J shed 10 bases, and the junction held 11 bases outside the gene matches. The CDR3 nucleotides are TGTGCCAGCAGTGCTAGCGGGTTCCTGAGGGAGCAGTTCTTC. The encoded protein is CASSASGFLREQFF.

With respect to this clonotype: One base away lies a much larger clone, so this may be a sequencing read error. This rearrangement joins TRBV9 to TRBJ2-1, with 8 bases matching TRBD1. The CDR3 contains 15 residues. Per the germline V gene, CDR1 is SGDLS and CDR2 is YYNGEE. This CDR3 is CVSSVRDRYLGEQFF. The CDR3 nucleotides read TGTGTCAGCAGCGTCCGGGACAGGTACCTGGGTGAGCAGTTCTTC.

There are many counts of this clonotype. The rearrangement links TRBV30 to TRBJ1-1; tentatively, D is TRBD1 (5 bases). Germline CDR1 is GTSNPN and CDR2 is SVGIG (reference sequence). CDR3 size: 14 residues. Trimming took 0 bases from V and 5 from J, leaving 13 bases between them. CDR3 loop: CAWSVRAGGTEAFF. In DNA, the CDR3 is TGTGCCTGGAGTGTTCGGGCCGGGGGGACTGAAGCTTTCTTT.

This clonotype has at least ten counts. The chain couples TRBV30 to TRBJ1-3, with D unresolved. From germline, CDR1 is GTSNPN and CDR2 SVGIG (reference sequence). This CDR3 is 13 amino acids long. Between the trimmed V and J ends, which lost 3 bases and 2 bases, there was a span of 8 bases. In DNA form, the CDR3 reads TGTGCCTGGAGGGCCGGGGCTGGAAACACCATATATTTT. Its protein is CAWRAGAGNTIYF.

A few counts support this clonotype. The CDR3 DNA reads TGCAGCGTTGAAACTAGCGGGAGATATGAGCAGTACTTC. Its protein is CSVETSGRYEQYF. This chain joins TRBV29-1 and TRBJ2-7; 11 bases match TRBD2. Germline loops: CDR1 SQVTM, CDR2 ANQGSEA. This CDR3 region has 13 residues. V was pared by 2 bases and J by 7 bases, with 4 bases of the junction left unmatched.

Comments on this clonotype: This may be a read error: a much more frequent sequence differs by one nucleotide. The V call is TRBV11-2, the J call TRBJ2-1; 10 positions match TRBD2. CDR1 and CDR2 (germline): SGHAT, FQNNGV. V shed 7 bases and J 6 bases; nucleotides not matched to a gene: 9. The CDR3 length is 15 residues. CDR3 in DNA: TGTGCCAGCAACGGTCCGGGACTAGCGAGCAATGAGCAGTTCTTC. Residues: CASNGPGLASNEQFF.

This clonotype was counted only a few times. The rearrangement links TRBV6-1 to TRBJ2-3; 7 bases line up with TRBD2. The CDR3 covers 15 residues. The germline V gene encodes CDR1 MNHNS and CDR2 SASEGT. The ends lost 8 bases at V and 1 base at J; junction bases unmatched: 9. CDR3 DNA: TGTGCCAGCTTCTTGCGGGGGTCGGGCACAGATACGCAGTATTTT. Encoded protein: CASFLRGSGTDTQYF.

The sample holds many counts of this clonotype. The rearrangement joins TRBV29-1 to TRBJ1-2; 10 bases fit TRBD1. The CDR3 runs to 15 residues. Germline V gene sequence: CDR1 SQVTM, CDR2 ANQGSEA. Trimming took 0 bases from V and 4 from J; bases not matched to a gene: 5. This CDR3 reads CSVEEGQGRFYGYTF. DNA for the CDR3: TGCAGCGTTGAAGAGGGACAGGGGAGGTTCTATGGCTACACCTTC.

This rearrangement joins TRBV29-1 to TRBJ1-2; 8 bases map to TRBD1. The CDR3 loop spans 11 amino acids. Germline CDR1 SQVTM, CDR2 ANQGSEA. J was trimmed by 8 bases and V by 7 bases; bases with no gene match: 6. The CDR3 spells CSAGQGSGYTF. The CDR3 region has the DNA TGCAGCGCCGGACAGGGTTCCGGCTACACCTTC.

This clonotype was recorded at least ten times. The chain uses TRBV30 and TRBJ2-5, with 7 nucleotides matching TRBD1. Germline CDR1 is GTSNPN and CDR2 is SVGIG (reference sequence). Trimming took 2 bases from V and 5 from J; bases not matched to a gene: 5. The CDR3 extends over 13 amino acids. CDR3 region: CAWSPDRDETQYF. The CDR3 DNA is TGTGCCTGGAGTCCCGACAGGGACGAGACCCAGTACTTC.

As regards this clonotype: This probably arose from a read error, given a far larger clone one base away. The chain links TRBV11-2 to TRBJ2-1; 10 positions agree with TRBD2. CDR3 length equals 15 residues. With V trimmed by 6 bases and J by 10 bases, 12 bases remained unmatched. CDR1 and CDR2 from the germline V gene are SGHAT and FQNNGV. CDR3 nucleotides: TGTGCCAGCAGTTCTCGGACTAGCGGTACCTACGAGCAGTTCTTC. Protein product: CASSSRTSGTYEQFF.

This clonotype was seen at least ten times. The chain employs TRBV12-3 or TRBV12-4 and TRBJ1-5, with D perhaps TRBD1 (5 bases). This CDR3 is 12 amino acids long. V was shortened by 5 bases and J by 9 bases, with 11 bases between the two germline ends. The CDR3 here is CASSRTGGPQHF. DNA for the CDR3: TGTGCCAGCAGTCGTACTGGGGGGCCCCAGCATTTT.

V gene TRBV6-2 or TRBV6-3 combines with J gene TRBJ1-2, with 8 bases matching TRBD1. The germline V gene has CDR1 MNHEY and CDR2 SVGEGT. The ends lost 5 bases at V and 6 bases at J; junction bases unmatched: 11. CDR3 size: 15 residues. CDR3 sequence: CASSASGTGFDGYTF. The CDR3 bases are TGTGCCAGCAGTGCCTCCGGGACAGGTTTCGATGGCTACACCTTC.

This clonotype was seen ten or more times. The chain combines TRBV7-3 with TRBJ2-2; no reliable D call. The CDR3 has 13 residues. Germline V gene sequence: CDR1 SGHTA, CDR2 FQGTGA. V was trimmed by 8 bases and J by 7 bases, leaving 14 bases between them. In DNA form, the CDR3 reads TGTGCCAGCCAAACCCACCGGAGCGGGGAGCTGTTTTTT. Translating it yields CASQTHRSGELFF.